The TCR beta chain described here comes from a study of T cells in Graves' hyperthyroidism and ophthalmopathy. The germline CDR1 and CDR2 sequences are SGHTA and FQGTGA. The V end was cut by 5 bases, the J end by 5 bases, with 12 bases between. The CDR3 runs to 13 residues. TCR beta CDR3 regions were amplified from RNA transcripts. With the HTBI primer set, the TCR CDR3 went through a first round of RT-PCR. A single record per CDR3 protein comes from TCRdb applying MiXCR to the multiplex PCR reads. The sample includes fewer than 750,000 distinct CDR3 sequences, roughly 15% of them seen just once. This clonotype was detected only a few times.

The chain recombines TRBV7-3 with TRBJ2-5; D is undetermined. Sequencing was performed on blood. This receptor was obtained from a woman aged 40 to 49 with Graves' ophthalmopathy. This chain's CDR3 is CASSRRARETQYF. The CDR3 region has the DNA TGTGCCAGCAGCAGAAGGGCGAGGGAGACCCAGTACTTC.